This TCR beta chain was recorded in a study of blood T cells in healthy people across ages (dated by TCRdb to about 2015). General notes on the study: In model experiments, roughly one uniquely barcoded TCR beta cDNA molecule per two T cells was captured by template switching. To avoid experimental bias, donors of different ages were randomly spread across the sequencing lanes. Using deep sequencing normalized with unique cDNA molecular identifiers, the study measured how TCR beta repertoire diversity changes with age. For two donors (one aged 18 to 30 and one aged 80 or older), the study analyzed two additional independent replicas of 1 million unique cDNA reads from the same blood draw. Donors were grouped into four age groups: young (average approximately 15 years), middle-aged (roughly 40), aged (around 60) and long-lived (approximately 75). Results and caveats for the whole study, not just this receptor: Because profiling used bulk unsorted PBMCs, naive and antigen-experienced compartments could not be compared conclusively. The percentage of naive T cells measured by flow cytometry correlated strongly with observed TCR beta diversity. The long-lived group showed more naive CD4+ T cells, fewer expanded clones and increased TCR diversity than the aged group, suggesting age selection. Because donor CMV infection status was unknown, age-related changes in expanded clonotypes were potentially confounded. Observed TCR beta diversity per million T cells fell roughly linearly with age, and a significant reduction was already apparent by age roughly 40. Estimates of total diversity from one million sequenced T cells were regarded as lower bounds and underestimates.

A note on this clonotype: Its antigen remains unidentified. Per-base qualities were not stored, and no clone one base away is much larger.

Donors were 39 systemically healthy Caucasian individuals from Russia aged 6 to 90 years. Roughly 10 milliliters of peripheral blood were drawn from each donor into EDTA-treated Vacutainer tubes. Ficoll-Paque density-gradient centrifugation was used to isolate PBMCs, with at least 6.5 million per sample. Trizol reagent was used to extract total RNA from PBMCs, with at least 5 micrograms per sample. For every donor, an aliquot of PBMCs went through flow cytometry to measure the percentages of naive CD45RAhigh/CD27high T cells. The CDR3 numbers 14 residues from cysteine through phenylalanine. The sequence is cut down to CDR3 DNA, 42 bases in frame from base 1. CDR1 and CDR2 are drawn from the germline V gene: SGHRS, YFSETQ. The V and J ends are trimmed by 0 bases and 2 bases, leaving 8 bases between them. The library was produced with 5' RACE. The sample was run on an Illumina HiSeq 2500. A second about 7 to 11 cycle PCR used a sample-barcoded 5' primer and a J-beta primer mix. A unique molecular identifier was introduced onto each TCR beta cDNA molecule by a template-switch 5' adaptor carrying 12 random nucleotides. Each sample yielded at least 3 million CDR3-containing paired-end reads. The Mint cDNA synthesis kit, primed by a TRBC-specific oligonucleotide, was used to synthesize first-strand cDNA from all RNA. All cDNA was treated with uracil-DNA glycosylase and then went through a first 18-cycle PCR with the universal primers M1SS and BC2_uni_R. For the original study's pipeline: For normalization, 1 million high-quality reads were randomly selected from each sample, with every read carrying a distinct molecular identifier. Instead of being binned into consensus sequences, reads with shared molecular identifiers were discarded. MiTCR, run with a Q25 quality threshold and the strictest error-elimination algorithm, handled CDR3 identification, clonotype clustering and error correction. A nonparametric unseen species model with Euler transformation was used to estimate lower-bound total TCR beta diversity. The public reads were run again by TCRdb, first through fastp at Q25 and then through MiXCR, and only productive beta chains were kept. CDR3 protein sequences are deduplicated, and each keeps its most common genes and DNA. TCRdb's processing, not the study's, gives the V and J calls here. The sample yields over 950,000 distinct CDR3 sequences; 51% were counted once. Of the sample, roughly a fifth falls within the top ten clones.

The sequencing sample was made of blood. This chain is built from TRBV5-1 and TRBJ1-2, and perhaps TRBD1 as D gene, on 5 matching bases. This TCR was recovered from a woman in her fifties or sixties in good health. This receptor carries the CDR3 CASSLAGKNYGYTF. The nucleotide sequence reads TGCGCCAGCAGCTTGGCAGGGAAAAACTATGGCTACACCTTC. The full variable domain, with segments outside the CDR3 supplied by the reference TRBV5-1 and TRBJ1-2 proteins, appears as KAGVTQTPRYLIKTRGQQVTLSCSPISGHRSVSWYQQTPGQGLQFLFEYFSETQRNKGNFPGRFSGRQFSNSRSEMNVSTLELGDSALYLCASSLAGKNYGYTFGSGTRLTVV.